This passage covers 14 T cell receptor beta chains from one sample sequenced in a study of PD-1 blockade in classical Hodgkin lymphoma. Each patient experienced a relapse that followed autologous stem cell transplantation, and brentuximab vedotin exposure varied. Data came from immunoSEQ multiplex PCR; TCRdb stores just in-frame clones and leaves some out. There are 35,000 to 55,000 clones in the sample; roughly 72% occur only once, and approximately 3% lies in the top ten. The sequencing here drew on peripheral blood mononuclear cells (PBMCs), taken before the second cycle of nivolumab. These receptors were taken from a human donor with classical Hodgkin lymphoma.

The genes are TRBV28 and TRBJ1-5; TRBD1 aligns across 10 bases. Germline V gene data show CDR1 as MDHEN and CDR2 as SYDVKM. V lost 7 bases to trimming and J lost 9 bases; unmatched junction nucleotides: 9. The CDR3 is 14 residues long. CDR3 nucleotide sequence: TGTGCCAGCACCCTCGACAGGGGGCTGAGGCCCCAGCATTTT. Translating it yields CASTLDRGLRPQHF. The full variable domain, its missing parts supplied by reference TRBV28 and TRBJ1-5, is DVKVTQSSRYLVKRTGEKVFLECVQDMDHENMFWYRQDPGLGLRLIYFSYDVKMKEKGDIPEGYSVSREKKERFSLILESASTNQTSMYLCASTLDRGLRPQHFGDGTRLSIL.

CDR3 region: CASSQGTSTGGANVLTF. CDR3 in DNA: TGCGCCAGCAGCCAAGGGACGTCCACGGGTGGGGCCAACGTCCTGACTTTC. V is TRBV4-3 and J is TRBJ2-6; D not resolved. Germline assignment: CDR1 LGHNA and CDR2 YSLEER. V was shortened by 1 base and J by 3 bases, with 13 bases between the two germline ends. There are 17 residues in the CDR3.

This sequence joins TRBV27 and TRBJ2-1, with 9 bases fitting TRBD2. Germline CDR1 is MNHEY and CDR2 is SMNVEV (reference sequence). The CDR3 runs to 14 residues. V was clipped by 3 bases and J by 9 bases; unmatched bases: 6. For the CDR3, the DNA is TGTGCCAGCAGTTTTGTGGCGGGAGGGCGTGAGCAGTTCTTC. Translating it yields CASSFVAGGREQFF.

This chain connects TRBV7-6 to TRBJ1-1, with D possibly TRBD1 on 5 matching bases. The V end lost 5 bases, the J end lost 3 bases, and 13 bases lay between the germline ends. The CDR3 sequence is 14 residues long. The germline CDR1 and CDR2 sequences are SGHVS and FNYEAQ. The CDR3 DNA sequence: TGTGCCAGCAGCCGATACGGGGGAGACACTGAAGCTTTCTTT. It translates to CASSRYGGDTEAFF.

The genes are TRBV28 and TRBJ2-7, with D unclear. Germline values: CDR1 MDHEN, CDR2 SYDVKM. This CDR3 is built from 16 residues. The V end was cut by 8 bases, the J end by 0 bases, with 20 bases between. The CDR3 DNA is TGTGCCAGCTCAGACGGCAGAGACCATTTCTCCTACGAGCAGTACTTC. The encoded protein is CASSDGRDHFSYEQYF.

V usage is TRBV15 and J usage is TRBJ2-5; the D call may be TRBD1 or TRBD2 (6 bases each). This CDR3 is built from 16 residues. Trimming took off 7 bases at V and 1 base at J, with 19 bases between the two ends. Germline CDR1 is LNHNV and CDR2 is YYDKDF (reference sequence). The CDR3 region is CATKGRGLLGQETQYF. The CDR3 nucleotides read TGTGCCACCAAGGGTCGGGGGCTATTGGGCCAAGAGACCCAGTACTTC.

The chain recombines TRBV2 with TRBJ1-5; 12 bases are shared with TRBD1. The J segment lost 2 bases and the V segment lost 6 bases, leaving 8 bases of the junction unmatched. Germline CDR1 is SNHLY and CDR2 is FYNNEI. This CDR3 has 17 residues. This CDR3 reads CASRGGTGGEGNQPQHF. CDR3 nucleotides: TGTGCCAGCAGAGGGGGGACAGGGGGCGAGGGCAATCAGCCCCAGCATTTT.

In this sample, this clone turned up a few times. The chain couples TRBV7-9 to TRBJ2-2; D unclear. Germline V lookup: CDR1 SEHNR, CDR2 FQNEAQ (reference sequence). V lost 5 bases and J lost 13, with 14 bases in between. CDR3 length: 12 amino acids. The CDR3 region is CASSLGSMGLFF. The CDR3 DNA reads TGTGCCAGCAGCCTTGGTAGCATGGGGCTGTTTTTT.

This clone has ten or more counts. The CDR3 DNA reads TGTGCCAGCAGTTCACAGGGTAGGGATAATCAGCCCCAGCATTTT. Its protein is CASSSQGRDNQPQHF. The chain recombines TRBV27 with TRBJ1-5; tentative D call: TRBD1 (6 bases). The CDR3 has 15 residues. Trimming shortened V by 4 bases and J by 4 bases, and 14 bases separated the two germline ends. CDR1 and CDR2 from the germline V gene are MNHEY and SMNVEV (reference sequence).

The chain recombines TRBV9 with TRBJ2-5; 7 bases match TRBD2. This CDR3 contains 14 residues. CDR1 is SGDLS and CDR2 is YYNGEE in the germline V gene. The trim removed 3 bases at V and 5 bases at J, leaving 7 bases unmatched. This CDR3 is CASSARLALETQYF. DNA for the CDR3: TGTGCCAGCAGCGCACGACTAGCCCTGGAGACCCAGTACTTC. Drawing the rest from reference TRBV9 and TRBJ2-5, the complete variable domain is DSGVTQTPKHLITATGQRVTLRCSPRSGDLSVYWYQQSLDQGLQFLIQYYNGEERAKGNILERFSAQQFPDLHSELNLSSLELGDSALYFCASSARLALETQYFGPGTRLLVL.

The V and J genes are TRBV5-1 and TRBJ2-1, with D uncertain. The V gene's germline CDR1 is SGHRS and CDR2 YFSETQ. V was pared by 0 bases and J by 4 bases, with 11 bases between. The CDR3 covers 15 residues. The CDR3 nucleotides are TGCGCCAGCAGCTTGGAGGGAAATCAATACAATGAGCAGTTCTTC. This encodes CASSLEGNQYNEQFF.

The CDR3 DNA follows: TGCGCCAGCAGCTTGGGGGGGGTTGAGTCACCCCTCCACTTT. It encodes CASSLGGVESPLHF. The chain is built from TRBV5-1 and TRBJ1-6; D might be TRBD1 (5 bases). The CDR3 totals 14 residues. Trimming took off 0 bases at V and 10 bases at J, with 11 bases between the two ends. Germline values: CDR1 SGHRS, CDR2 YFSETQ.

This chain joins TRBV7-9 and TRBJ2-7; 7 nucleotides agree with TRBD1. After removal of 6 bases from V and 7 bases from J, the junction contained 12 bases not matched to a gene. Germline V CDR1 and CDR2: SEHNR, FQNEAQ (reference sequence). The length of the CDR3 is 14 residues. The CDR3 loop is CASSSNRGFGEQYF. Here the CDR3 DNA reads TGTGCCAGCAGTTCCAACAGGGGTTTCGGAGAGCAGTACTTC.

J is TRBJ1-1 and V is TRBV7-2; no definite D call. This CDR3 is built from 12 residues. CDR1 is SGHTA and CDR2 is FQGNSA in the germline V gene. V was shortened by 0 bases and J by 4 bases, with 3 bases between the two germline ends. As DNA, the CDR3 is TGTGCCAGCAGCTTAGCGCTCACTGAAGCTTTCTTT. Translation: CASSLALTEAFF.